A selection of T cell receptor beta chains follows, all from one sample in a study of T cells in Graves' hyperthyroidism and ophthalmopathy. Each CDR3 protein is one row after TCRdb ran MiXCR on the multiplex PCR reads. The sample has about 250,000 distinct CDR3 sequences, about 24% seen once. Sample: blood. These receptors came from a woman between 40 and 50 years old with Graves' ophthalmopathy. The CDR3 runs from the conserved cysteine through the conserved F or W. The D gene is left open where the match is weak. Size values are once, few and many counts, or a class for expanded clones, and some rows have none.

V gene	J gene	D gene	clone size	CDR3 protein	CDR3 DNA
TRBV27	TRBJ2-7	NA	NA	CASSLSNTAHEQYF	TGTGCCAGCAGTTTATCTAACACCGCCCACGAGCAGTACTTC
TRBV27	TRBJ2-5	NA	many	CASSYDRTQKWETQYF	TGTGCCAGCAGTTACGACAGAACCCAAAAATGGGAGACCCAGTACTTC
TRBV10-3	TRBJ1-1	NA	many	CAISESTGRGNTEAFF	TGTGCCATCAGTGAGTCGACAGGTAGGGGGAACACTGAAGCTTTCTTT
TRBV6-1	TRBJ1-2	TRBD1	NA	CASSQRTGTVFNYGYTF	TGTGCCAGCAGTCAACGAACCGGGACAGTCTTTAATTATGGCTACACCTTC
TRBV12-3/TRBV12-4	TRBJ2-6	NA	many	CASSQGGSGANVLTF	TGTGCCAGCAGCCAAGGGGGATCTGGGGCCAACGTCCTGACTTTC
TRBV28	TRBJ2-7	NA	many	CASTGRPSAYEQYF	TGTGCCAGCACTGGCAGGCCCTCGGCCTACGAGCAGTACTTC
TRBV28	TRBJ1-2	TRBD1	many	CASSSGQGGSDGYTF	TGTGCCAGCAGTTCCGGACAGGGAGGAAGCGATGGCTACACCTTC
TRBV11-1	TRBJ1-3	NA	NA	CASSSTGVNSGNTIYF	TGTGCCAGCAGCTCGACAGGCGTGAACTCTGGAAACACCATATATTTT
TRBV25-1	TRBJ2-5	NA	many	CASSEPLGAGETQYF	TGTGCCAGCAGTGAGCCCTTAGGGGCCGGGGAGACCCAGTACTTC
TRBV2	TRBJ1-5	NA	NA	CASSGRSGSNQPQHF	TGTGCCAGCAGTGGGAGGTCAGGAAGCAATCAGCCCCAGCACTTT
TRBV24-1	TRBJ1-5	TRBD1	NA	CATSNPDRGNNQPQHF	TGTGCCACCAGTAACCCAGACAGGGGCAACAATCAGCCCCAGCATTTT
TRBV7-2	TRBJ2-5	TRBD2	few	CASRGLAGGKETQYF	TGTGCCAGCAGGGGACTAGCGGGAGGTAAAGAGACCCAGTACTTC
TRBV13	TRBJ2-4	NA	many	CASSRSGGPKNIQYF	TGTGCCAGCAGCCGTTCCGGGGGGCCCAAAAACATTCAGTACTTC
TRBV12-3/TRBV12-4	TRBJ2-2	TRBD2	NA	CASNPSGRISGELFF	TGTGCCAGCAACCCTAGCGGGAGGATCTCCGGGGAGCTGTTTTTT
TRBV4-3	TRBJ1-1	NA	NA	CASSHESTGVREAFF	TGCGCCAGCAGCCATGAAAGCACGGGGGTCCGTGAAGCTTTCTTT